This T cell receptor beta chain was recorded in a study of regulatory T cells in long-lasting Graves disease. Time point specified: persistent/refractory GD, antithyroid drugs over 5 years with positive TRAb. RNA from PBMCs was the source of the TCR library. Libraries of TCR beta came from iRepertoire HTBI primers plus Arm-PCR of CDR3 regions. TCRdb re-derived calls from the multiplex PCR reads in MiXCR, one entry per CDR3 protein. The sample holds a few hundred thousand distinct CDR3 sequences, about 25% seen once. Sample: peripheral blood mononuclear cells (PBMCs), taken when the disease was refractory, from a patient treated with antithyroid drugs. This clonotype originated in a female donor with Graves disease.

The CDR3 nucleotides read TGTGCCAGTAGTATGGAGCTAGCGGTATACGAGCAGTACTTC. The encoded protein is CASSMELAVYEQYF. The chain links TRBV19 to TRBJ2-7; 7 nucleotides agree with TRBD2. After removal of 3 bases from V and 4 bases from J, the junction contained 6 bases not matched to a gene. The CDR3 loop spans 14 amino acids. Germline CDR1 reads LNHDA; CDR2 reads SQIVND (reference sequence).